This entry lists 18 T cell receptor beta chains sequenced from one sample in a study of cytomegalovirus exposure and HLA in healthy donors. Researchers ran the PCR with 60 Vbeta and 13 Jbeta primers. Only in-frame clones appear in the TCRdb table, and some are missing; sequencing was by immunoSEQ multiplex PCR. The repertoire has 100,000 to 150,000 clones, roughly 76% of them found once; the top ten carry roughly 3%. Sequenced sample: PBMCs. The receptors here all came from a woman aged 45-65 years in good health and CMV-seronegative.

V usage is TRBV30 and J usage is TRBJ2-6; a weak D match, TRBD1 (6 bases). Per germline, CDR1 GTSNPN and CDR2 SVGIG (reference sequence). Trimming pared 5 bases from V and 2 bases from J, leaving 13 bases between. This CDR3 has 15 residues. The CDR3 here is CAWGQLDTGANVLTF. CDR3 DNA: TGTGCCTGGGGACAGCTTGACACTGGGGCCAACGTCCTGACTTTC. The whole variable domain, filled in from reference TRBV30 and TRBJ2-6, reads SQTIHQWPATLVQPVGSPLSLECTVEGTSNPNLYWYRQAAGRGLQLLFYSVGIGQISSEVPQNLSASRPQDRQFILSSKKLLLSDSGFYLCAWGQLDTGANVLTFGAGSRLTVL.

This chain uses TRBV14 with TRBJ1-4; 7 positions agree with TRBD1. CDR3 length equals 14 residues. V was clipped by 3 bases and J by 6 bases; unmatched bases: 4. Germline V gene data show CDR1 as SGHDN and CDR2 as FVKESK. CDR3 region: CASSQTGRDEKLFF. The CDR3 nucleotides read TGTGCCAGCAGCCAGACAGGGCGGGATGAAAAACTGTTTTTT.

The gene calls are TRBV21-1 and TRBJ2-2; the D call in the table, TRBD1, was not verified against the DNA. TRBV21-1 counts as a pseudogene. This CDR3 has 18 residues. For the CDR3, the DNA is TGTGCCAGCAGCAAGGGGACTCTGACAGGGGCGAACACCGGGGAGCTGTTTTTT. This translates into CASSKGTLTGANTGELFF.

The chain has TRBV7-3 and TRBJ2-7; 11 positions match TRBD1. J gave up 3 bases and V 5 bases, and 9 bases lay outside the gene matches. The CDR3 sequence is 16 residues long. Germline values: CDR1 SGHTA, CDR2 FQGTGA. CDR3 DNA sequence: TGTGCCAGCAGCCAAGAGGGGACAGGGGGTAGCTACGAGCAGTACTTC. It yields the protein CASSQEGTGGSYEQYF.

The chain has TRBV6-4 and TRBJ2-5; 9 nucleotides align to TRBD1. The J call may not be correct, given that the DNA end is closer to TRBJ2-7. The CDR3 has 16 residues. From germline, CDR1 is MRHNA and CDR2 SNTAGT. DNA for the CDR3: TGTGCCAGCAGTGTCCAACCGGGACAGGGTCTCCTCGAGCAGTACTTC. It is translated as CASSVQPGQGLLEQYF.

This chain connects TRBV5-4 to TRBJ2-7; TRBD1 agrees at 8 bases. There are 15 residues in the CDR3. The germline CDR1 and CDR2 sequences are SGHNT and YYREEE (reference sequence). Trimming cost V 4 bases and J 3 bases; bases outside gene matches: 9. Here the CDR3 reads CASSRAGDRGYEQYF. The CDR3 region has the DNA TGTGCCAGCAGCCGGGCTGGCGACAGGGGCTACGAGCAGTACTTC. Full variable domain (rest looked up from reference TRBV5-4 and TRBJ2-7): ETGVTQSPTHLIKTRGQQVTLRCSSQSGHNTVSWYQQALGQGPQFIFQYYREEENGRGNFPPRFSGLQFPNYSSELNVNALELDDSALYLCASSRAGDRGYEQYFGPGTRLTVT.

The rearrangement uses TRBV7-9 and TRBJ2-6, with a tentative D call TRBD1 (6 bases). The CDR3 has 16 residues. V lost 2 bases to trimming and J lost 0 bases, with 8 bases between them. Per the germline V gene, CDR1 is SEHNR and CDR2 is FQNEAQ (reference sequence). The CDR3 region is CASSLKGVSGANVLTF. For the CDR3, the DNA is TGTGCCAGCAGCTTAAAGGGGGTCTCTGGGGCCAACGTCCTGACTTTC.

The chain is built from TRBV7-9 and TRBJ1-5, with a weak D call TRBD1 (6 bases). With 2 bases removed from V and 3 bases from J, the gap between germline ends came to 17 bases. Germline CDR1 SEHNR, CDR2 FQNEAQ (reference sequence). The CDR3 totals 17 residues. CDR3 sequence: CASSLWAGGQLNQPQHF. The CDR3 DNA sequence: TGTGCCAGCAGCTTATGGGCGGGGGGGCAGCTCAATCAGCCCCAGCATTTT. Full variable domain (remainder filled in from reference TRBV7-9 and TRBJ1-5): DTGVSQNPRHKITKRGQNVTFRCDPISEHNRLYWYRQTLGQGPEFLTYFQNEAQLEKSRLLSDRFSAERPKGSFSTLEIQRTEQGDSAMYLCASSLWAGGQLNQPQHFGDGTRLSIL.

The CDR3, as DNA: TGTGCCAGCAGTAAAGAGACCCTGGGCAACGAGCAGTACTTC. It specifies CASSKETLGNEQYF. The chain joins TRBV2 to TRBJ2-7, with D uncertain. The germline gives CDR1 SNHLY, CDR2 FYNNEI. V lost 5 bases and J 5 bases, leaving 16 bases between the germline ends. The CDR3 has 14 amino acids.

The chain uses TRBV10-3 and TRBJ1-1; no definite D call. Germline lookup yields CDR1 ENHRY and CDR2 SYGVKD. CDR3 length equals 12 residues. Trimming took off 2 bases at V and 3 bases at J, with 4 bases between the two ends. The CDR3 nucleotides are TGTGCCATCAGTGAGCTCGACACTGAAGCTTTCTTT. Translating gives CAISELDTEAFF.

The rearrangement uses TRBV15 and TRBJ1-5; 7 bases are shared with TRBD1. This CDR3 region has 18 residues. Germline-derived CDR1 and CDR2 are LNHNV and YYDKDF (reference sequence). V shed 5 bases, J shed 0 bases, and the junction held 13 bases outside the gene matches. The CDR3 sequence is CATSGTTGRANSNQPQHF. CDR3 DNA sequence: TGTGCCACCAGCGGGACGACAGGGCGGGCAAATAGCAATCAGCCCCAGCATTTT.

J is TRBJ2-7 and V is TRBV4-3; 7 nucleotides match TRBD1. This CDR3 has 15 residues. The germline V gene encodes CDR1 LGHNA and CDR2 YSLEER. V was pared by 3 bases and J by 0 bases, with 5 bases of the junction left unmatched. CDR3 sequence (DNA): TGCGCCAGCAGCCAGGATTGGGACAGCTCCTACGAGCAGTACTTC. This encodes CASSQDWDSSYEQYF.

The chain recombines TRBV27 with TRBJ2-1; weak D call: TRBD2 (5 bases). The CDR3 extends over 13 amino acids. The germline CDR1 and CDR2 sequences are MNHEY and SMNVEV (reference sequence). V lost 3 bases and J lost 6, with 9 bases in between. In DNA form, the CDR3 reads TGTGCCAGCAGTTTCGGGGTAGGCAATGAGCAGTTCTTC. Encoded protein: CASSFGVGNEQFF.

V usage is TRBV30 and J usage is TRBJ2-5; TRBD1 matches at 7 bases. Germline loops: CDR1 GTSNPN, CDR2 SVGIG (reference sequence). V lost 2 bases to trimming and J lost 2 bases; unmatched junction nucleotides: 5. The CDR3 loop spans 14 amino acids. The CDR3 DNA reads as TGTGCCTGGAGTTGGGACAGACGACAAGAGACCCAGTACTTC. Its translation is CAWSWDRRQETQYF.

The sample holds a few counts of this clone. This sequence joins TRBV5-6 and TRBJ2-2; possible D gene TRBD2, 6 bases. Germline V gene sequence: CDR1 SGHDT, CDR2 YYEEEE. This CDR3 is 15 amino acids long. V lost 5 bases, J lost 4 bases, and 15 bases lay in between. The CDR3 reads CASRRRDLSTGELFF. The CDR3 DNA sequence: TGTGCCAGCAGACGGCGGGACTTGAGCACCGGGGAGCTGTTTTTT.

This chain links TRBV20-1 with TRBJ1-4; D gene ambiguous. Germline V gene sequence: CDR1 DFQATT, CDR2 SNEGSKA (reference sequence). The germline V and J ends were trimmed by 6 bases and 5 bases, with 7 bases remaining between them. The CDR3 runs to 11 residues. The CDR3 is CSAPQNEKLFF. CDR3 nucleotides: TGCAGTGCCCCCCAGAATGAAAAACTGTTTTTT.

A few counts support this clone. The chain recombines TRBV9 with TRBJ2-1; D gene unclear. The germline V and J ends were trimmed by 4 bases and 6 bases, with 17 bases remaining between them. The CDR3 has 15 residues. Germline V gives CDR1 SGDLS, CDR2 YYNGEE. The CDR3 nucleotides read TGTGCCAGCAGCTTGGTGGTGACTTCCCTCAATGAGCAGTTCTTC. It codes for CASSLVVTSLNEQFF.

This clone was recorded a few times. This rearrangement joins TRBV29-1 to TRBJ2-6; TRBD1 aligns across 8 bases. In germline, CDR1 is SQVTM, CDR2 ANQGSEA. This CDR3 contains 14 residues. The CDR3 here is CSFSGGAGANVLTF. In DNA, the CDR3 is TGCAGTTTCTCAGGGGGCGCTGGGGCCAACGTCCTGACTTTC.